This TCR beta chain was identified in a study of T cell changes during pregnancy in multiple sclerosis. Germline V lookup: CDR1 KGHSH, CDR2 LQKENI. This CDR3 is built from 14 residues. The V end lost 3 bases, the J end lost 4 bases, and 10 bases lay between the germline ends. Profiled with immunoSEQ multiplex PCR; TCRdb holds only in-frame clones, not every one. The sample includes under 30,000 clones, 70% to 90% seen only once; the top ten take approximately 1%. This clone has only a few counts. The specimen was CD4+ T cells from peripheral blood mononuclear cells, collected in the first trimester of pregnancy. The receptor comes from a female donor in good health, enrolled as a control in a pregnancy study. This sequence joins TRBV18 and TRBJ1-5; D ambiguous. The CDR3, as DNA: TGTGCCAGCTCACCGATGCCGACAAATCAGCCCCAGCATTTT. Translating gives CASSPMPTNQPQHF.